What follows is one T cell receptor beta chain and its context. This sample was included in a study of T cell responses to AZD1222 COVID-19 vaccine. CDR3 size: 14 residues. The germline V and J ends were trimmed by 7 bases and 2 bases, with 15 bases remaining between them. Germline-derived CDR1 and CDR2 are MDHEN and SYDVKM. Assay: immunoSEQ multiplex PCR; the TCRdb copy retains only in-frame clones and omits some. The table records approximately 170,000 clones, roughly 93% of them present only once. The origin of this receptor is an adult in good health. J is TRBJ2-7 and V is TRBV28; the D gene is possibly TRBD2 (6 bases). The source material was peripheral blood, sampled on day 0 of AZD1222 vaccination. This CDR3 reads CASKGVLAAYEQYF. The CDR3 DNA sequence: TGTGCCAGCAAAGGAGTCTTAGCGGCCTACGAGCAGTACTTC.